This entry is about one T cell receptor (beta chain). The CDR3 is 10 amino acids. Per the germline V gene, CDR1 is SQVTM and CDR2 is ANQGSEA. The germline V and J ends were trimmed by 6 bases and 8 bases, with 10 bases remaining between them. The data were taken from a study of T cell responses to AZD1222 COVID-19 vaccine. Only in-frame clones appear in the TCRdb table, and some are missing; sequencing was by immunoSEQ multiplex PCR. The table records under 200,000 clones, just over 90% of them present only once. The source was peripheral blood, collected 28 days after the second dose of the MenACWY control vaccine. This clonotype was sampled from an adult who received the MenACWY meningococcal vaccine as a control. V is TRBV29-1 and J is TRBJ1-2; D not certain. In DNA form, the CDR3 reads TGCAGCGTCCTATCGGGGGGCTACACCTTC. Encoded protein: CSVLSGGYTF.